This T cell receptor beta chain was captured in a study of T cell responses to AZD1222 COVID-19 vaccine. Study-level results: Donors were mostly white British, more females; clonal diversity possibly underestimated.

Here immunoSEQ multiplex PCR was the method, and the copy in TCRdb shows in-frame clones only, minus some. The sample lists around 100,000 clones, roughly nine tenths occurring once. This CDR3 is built from 17 residues. Deletions cut 0 bases from V and 7 bases from J, with 20 bases between. Germline loops: CDR1 SGHNT, CDR2 YYREEE (reference sequence). As concerns this clone: Its antigen is not identified.

This sequence was found in an adult in good health. The V call is TRBV5-4, the J call TRBJ2-1; D possibly matches TRBD1 or TRBD2 (6 bases each). Sequencing was performed on peripheral blood, taken on day 0 of AZD1222 vaccination. This CDR3 is CASSLAGGRPLRNEQFF. CDR3 nucleotide sequence: TGTGCCAGCAGCTTGGCCGGGGGCAGGCCCCTAAGGAATGAGCAGTTCTTC.